The 11 T cell receptor beta chains given below trace back to one sample, sequenced in a study of beta chain features in type 1 diabetes. These TCRs' antigens remain unknown. General study points: TCRB CDR3s were moderately but significantly shorter in Type 1 diabetes patients in all four CD4+ subsets.

Reverse transcribing all isolated RNA meant expressed TCRB transcripts were sequenced. Clones were read by immunoSEQ multiplex PCR, and TCRdb kept only the in-frame ones, dropping some. The sample carries hundreds of thousands of clones, roughly 12% recorded once. Sequencing input: naive CD4+ T cells from blood. The receptors derive from a woman aged 18-29 years with type 1 diabetes.

The rearrangement joins TRBV30 to TRBJ2-1; perhaps TRBD1 as D (5 bases). CDR1 is GTSNPN and CDR2 is SVGIG in the germline V gene (reference sequence). The CDR3 length is 13 residues. V lost 8 bases and J 7 bases, leaving 18 bases between the germline ends. CDR3 loop: CAHDSGLGNEQFF. The CDR3 DNA reads as TGTGCCCACGACAGTGGCTTGGGGAATGAGCAGTTCTTC.

This chain connects TRBV5-4 to TRBJ2-1, with TRBD2 matching 13 bases. Germline lookup yields CDR1 SGHNT and CDR2 YYREEE (reference sequence). J lost 9 bases, V lost 0 bases, and 12 bases had no gene match. This CDR3 region has 18 residues. CDR3 DNA sequence: TGTGCCAGCAGCTTGGGGGTTTCGGGACTAGCGGGAATCGGTGAGCAGTTCTTC. Protein: CASSLGVSGLAGIGEQFF. Looking up the rest from reference TRBV5-4 and TRBJ2-1 gives the full variable domain: ETGVTQSPTHLIKTRGQQVTLRCSSQSGHNTVSWYQQALGQGPQFIFQYYREEENGRGNFPPRFSGLQFPNYSSELNVNALELDDSALYLCASSLGVSGLAGIGEQFFGPGTRLTVL.

This clone has only a few counts. The chain's CDR3 is CASSSGTGPYEQYF. The CDR3 DNA reads TGTGCCAGCAGTTCAGGGACAGGGCCCTACGAGCAGTACTTC. This chain uses TRBV9 with TRBJ2-7, with 9 bases fitting TRBD1. After removal of 5 bases from V and 2 bases from J, the junction contained 5 bases not matched to a gene. CDR1 is SGDLS and CDR2 is YYNGEE in the germline V gene. The CDR3 loop spans 14 amino acids. Full variable domain (outside the CDR3, taken from reference TRBV9 and TRBJ2-7): DSGVTQTPKHLITATGQRVTLRCSPRSGDLSVYWYQQSLDQGLQFLIQYYNGEERAKGNILERFSAQQFPDLHSELNLSSLELGDSALYFCASSSGTGPYEQYFGPGTRLTVT.

In its sample, this clone was seen a few times. V usage is TRBV27 and J usage is TRBJ2-7, with D tentatively TRBD2 (6 bases). CDR1 and CDR2 from the germline V gene are MNHEY and SMNVEV (reference sequence). The length of the CDR3 is 14 residues. The ends were cut back, 5 bases at V and 7 bases at J, with 18 bases in the middle. Here the CDR3 DNA reads TGTGCCAGCAGTGCGCGGGGAGGCAGCTTTGAGCAGTACTTC. It specifies CASSARGGSFEQYF.

The CDR3 DNA reads TGCGCCAGCAGCCATCCTATAAGGACAGGGGGCGACGGCTACACCTTC. Its protein product is CASSHPIRTGGDGYTF. The rearrangement joins TRBV4-1 to TRBJ1-2, with TRBD1 matching over 11 bases. Germline V CDR1 and CDR2: MGHRA, YSYEKL. V was pared by 3 bases and J by 8 bases, with 11 bases of the junction left unmatched. This CDR3 contains 16 residues.

V usage is TRBV15 and J usage is TRBJ2-7, with a weak D call TRBD1 (6 bases). The CDR3 has 13 amino acids. The germline gives CDR1 LNHNV, CDR2 YYDKDF (reference sequence). Trimming cost V 0 bases and J 8 bases, with 11 bases left between them. This chain's CDR3 is CATSRDRQEKQYF. As DNA, the CDR3 is TGTGCCACCAGCAGAGATCGACAGGAAAAGCAGTACTTC.

This clone was detected only a few times. V gene TRBV19 combines with J gene TRBJ1-6; perhaps TRBD1 as D (6 bases). This CDR3 spans 16 amino acids. Trimming removed 6 bases at V and 7 bases at J, with 19 bases between. Germline V gene sequence: CDR1 LNHDA, CDR2 SQIVND (reference sequence). The CDR3 is CASSLEGGLHNSPLHF. The CDR3 nucleotides read TGTGCCAGTAGCCTAGAAGGGGGATTGCACAATTCACCCCTCCACTTT.

The chain uses TRBV5-4 and TRBJ1-2; D remains ambiguous. CDR3 size: 16 residues. Germline CDR1 SGHNT, CDR2 YYREEE (reference sequence). V lost 4 bases and J lost 0, with 16 bases in between. The CDR3 region is CASSQQSPVSNYGYTF. In DNA form, the CDR3 reads TGTGCCAGCAGCCAACAGTCCCCTGTCTCTAACTATGGCTACACCTTC.

Here the CDR3 reads CASSVVGGGRAAEQFF. The CDR3 nucleotides are TGTGCCAGCAGCGTAGTAGGGGGCGGGAGGGCCGCTGAGCAGTTCTTC. The chain employs TRBV9 and TRBJ2-1; 9 positions agree with TRBD2. Germline CDR1 reads SGDLS; CDR2 reads YYNGEE. J gave up 9 bases and V 0 bases, and 10 bases lay outside the gene matches. There are 16 residues in the CDR3.

The rearrangement joins TRBV7-8 to TRBJ1-2, with 8 nucleotides matching TRBD1. Germline trimming cut 5 bases from V and 6 bases from J; bases unmatched to any gene: 8. The CDR3 has 14 residues. From germline, CDR1 is SGHVS and CDR2 FQNEAQ. The CDR3 sequence: CASSPSTGGHGYTF. CDR3 nucleotide sequence: TGTGCCAGCAGCCCCTCTACAGGGGGACATGGCTACACCTTC. Full variable domain (outside the CDR3, taken from reference TRBV7-8 and TRBJ1-2): GAGVSQSPRYKVAKRGQDVALRCDPISGHVSLFWYQQALGQGPEFLTYFQNEAQLDKSGLPSDRFFAERPEGSVSTLKIQRTQQEDSAVYLCASSPSTGGHGYTFGSGTRLTVV.

The chain employs TRBV7-2 and TRBJ1-2; D is possibly TRBD1 (5 bases). CDR3 length: 17 amino acids. In germline, CDR1 is SGHTA, CDR2 FQGNSA. V lost 4 bases and J lost 5, with 23 bases in between. The CDR3 protein is CASSSLGQGGFRYGYTF. For the CDR3, the DNA is TGTGCCAGCAGCTCTTTAGGGCAGGGTGGGTTCAGATATGGCTACACCTTC. The full variable domain, with the rest looked up from reference TRBV7-2 and TRBJ1-2, is GAGVSQSPSNKVTEKGKDVELRCDPISGHTALYWYRQSLGQGLEFLIYFQGNSAPDKSGLPSDRFSAERTGGSVSTLTIQRTQQEDSAVYLCASSSLGQGGFRYGYTFGSGTRLTVV.